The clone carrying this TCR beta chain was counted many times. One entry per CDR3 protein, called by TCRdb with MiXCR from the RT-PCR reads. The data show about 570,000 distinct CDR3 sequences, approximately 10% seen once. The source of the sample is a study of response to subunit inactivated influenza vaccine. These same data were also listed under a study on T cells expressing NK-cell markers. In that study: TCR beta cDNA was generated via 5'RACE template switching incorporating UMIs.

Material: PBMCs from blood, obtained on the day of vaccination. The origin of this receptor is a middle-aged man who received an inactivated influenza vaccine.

As DNA, the CDR3 is TGTGCCATCAGTGAGTCGGCAGGCAACACTGAAGCTTTCTTT. This translates into CAISESAGNTEAFF. The V call is TRBV10-3, the J call TRBJ1-1; D is ambiguous. Germline CDR1 is ENHRY and CDR2 is SYGVKD. CDR3 length: 14 residues. The V end was cut by 0 bases, the J end by 2 bases, with 7 bases between.